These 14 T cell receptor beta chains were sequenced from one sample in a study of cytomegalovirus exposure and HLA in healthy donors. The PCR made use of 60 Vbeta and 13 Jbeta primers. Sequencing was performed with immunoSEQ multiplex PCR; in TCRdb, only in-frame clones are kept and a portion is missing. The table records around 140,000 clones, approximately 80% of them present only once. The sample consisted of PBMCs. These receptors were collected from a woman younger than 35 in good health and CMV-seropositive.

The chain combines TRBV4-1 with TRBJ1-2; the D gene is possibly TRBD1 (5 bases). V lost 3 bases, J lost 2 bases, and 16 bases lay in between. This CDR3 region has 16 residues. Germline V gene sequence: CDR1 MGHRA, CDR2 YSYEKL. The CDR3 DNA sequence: TGCGCCAGCAGCCATATTGAAGGACACTCGAACTATGGCTACACCTTC. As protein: CASSHIEGHSNYGYTF.

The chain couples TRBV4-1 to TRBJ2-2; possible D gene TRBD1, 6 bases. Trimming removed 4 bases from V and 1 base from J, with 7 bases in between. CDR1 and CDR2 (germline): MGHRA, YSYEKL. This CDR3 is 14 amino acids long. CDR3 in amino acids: CASSRTENTGELFF. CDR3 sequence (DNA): TGCGCCAGCAGCCGGACAGAGAACACCGGGGAGCTGTTTTTT.

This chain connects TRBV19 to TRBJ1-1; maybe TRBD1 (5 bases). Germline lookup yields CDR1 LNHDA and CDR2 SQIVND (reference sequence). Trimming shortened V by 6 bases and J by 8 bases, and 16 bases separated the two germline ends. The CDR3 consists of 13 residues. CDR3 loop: CASRGSGGEEAFF. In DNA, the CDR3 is TGTGCCAGTAGGGGTTCCGGGGGTGAAGAAGCTTTCTTT.

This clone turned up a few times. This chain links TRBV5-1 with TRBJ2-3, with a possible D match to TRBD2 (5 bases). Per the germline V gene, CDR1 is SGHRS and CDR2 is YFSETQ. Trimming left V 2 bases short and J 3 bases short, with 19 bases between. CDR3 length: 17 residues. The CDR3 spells CASSLLVSSSGTDTQYF. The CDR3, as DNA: TGCGCCAGCAGCTTACTAGTCAGCTCATCGGGGACAGATACGCAGTATTTT.

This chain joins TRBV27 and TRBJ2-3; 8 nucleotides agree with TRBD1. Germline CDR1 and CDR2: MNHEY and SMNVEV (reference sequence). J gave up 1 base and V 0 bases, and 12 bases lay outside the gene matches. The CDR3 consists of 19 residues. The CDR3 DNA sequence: TGTGCCAGCAGTTTATCGGGACAGGAATTGACGAGGGGCACAGATACGCAGTATTTT. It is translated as CASSLSGQELTRGTDTQYF.

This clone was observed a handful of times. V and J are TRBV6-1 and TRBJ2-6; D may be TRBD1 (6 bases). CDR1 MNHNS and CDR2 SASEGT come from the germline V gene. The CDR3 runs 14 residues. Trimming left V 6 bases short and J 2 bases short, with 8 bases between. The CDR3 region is CASRTGTGANVLTF. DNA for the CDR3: TGTGCCAGCAGAACAGGGACTGGGGCCAACGTCCTGACTTTC.

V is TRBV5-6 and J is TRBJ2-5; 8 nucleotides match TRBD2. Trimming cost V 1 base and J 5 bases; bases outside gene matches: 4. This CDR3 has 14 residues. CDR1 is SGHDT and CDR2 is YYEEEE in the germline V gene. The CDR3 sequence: CASSLNGGAETQYF. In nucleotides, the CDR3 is TGTGCCAGCAGCTTGAACGGGGGGGCTGAGACCCAGTACTTC.

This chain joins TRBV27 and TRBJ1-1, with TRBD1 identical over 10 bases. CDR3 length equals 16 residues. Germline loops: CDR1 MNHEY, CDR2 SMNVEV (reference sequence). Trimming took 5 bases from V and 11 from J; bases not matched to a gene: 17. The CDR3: CASSPGQGDIVRWAFF. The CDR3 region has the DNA TGTGCCAGCAGTCCCGGACAGGGGGATATCGTCCGTTGGGCTTTCTTT.

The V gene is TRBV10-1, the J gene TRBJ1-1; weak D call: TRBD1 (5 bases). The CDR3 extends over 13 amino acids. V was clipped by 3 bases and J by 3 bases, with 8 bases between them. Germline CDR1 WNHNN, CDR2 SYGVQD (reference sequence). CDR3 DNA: TGCGCCAGCAGTGACAGGGCAGACACTGAAGCTTTCTTT. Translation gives CASSDRADTEAFF.

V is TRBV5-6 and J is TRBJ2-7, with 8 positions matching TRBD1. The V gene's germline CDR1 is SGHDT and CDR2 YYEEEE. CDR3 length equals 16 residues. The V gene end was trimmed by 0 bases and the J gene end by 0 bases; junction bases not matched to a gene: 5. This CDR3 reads CASSLGGDRSSYEQYF. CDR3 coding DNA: TGTGCCAGCAGCTTGGGAGGGGACAGGAGCTCCTACGAGCAGTACTTC.

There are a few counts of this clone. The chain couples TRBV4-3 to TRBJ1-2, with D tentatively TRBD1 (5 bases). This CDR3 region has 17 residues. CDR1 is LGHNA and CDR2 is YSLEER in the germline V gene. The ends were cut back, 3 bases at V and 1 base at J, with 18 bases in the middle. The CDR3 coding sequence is TGCGCCAGCAGCCAGGAGGGGTGGAGTCGAAATAACTATGGCTACACCTTC. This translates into CASSQEGWSRNNYGYTF.

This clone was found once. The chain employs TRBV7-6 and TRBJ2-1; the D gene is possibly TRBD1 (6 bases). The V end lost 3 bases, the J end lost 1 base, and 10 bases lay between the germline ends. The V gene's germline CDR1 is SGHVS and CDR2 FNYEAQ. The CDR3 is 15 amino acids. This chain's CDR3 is CASSFSTGSYNEQFF. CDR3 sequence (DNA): TGTGCCAGCAGCTTTTCGACAGGTTCCTACAATGAGCAGTTCTTC.

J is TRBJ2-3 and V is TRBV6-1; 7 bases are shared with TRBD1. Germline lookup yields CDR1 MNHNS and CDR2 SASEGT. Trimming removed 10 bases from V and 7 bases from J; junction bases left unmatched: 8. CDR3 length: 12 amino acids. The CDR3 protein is CAMGVGGHTQYF. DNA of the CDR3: TGTGCCATGGGGGTAGGGGGCCATACGCAGTATTTT.

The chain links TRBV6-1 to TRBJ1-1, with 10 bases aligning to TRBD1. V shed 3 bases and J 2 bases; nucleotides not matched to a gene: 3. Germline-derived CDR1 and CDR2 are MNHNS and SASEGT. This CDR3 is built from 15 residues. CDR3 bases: TGTGCCAGCAGTGACGGGACAGGGGCCAACACTGAAGCTTTCTTT. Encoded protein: CASSDGTGANTEAFF.